Given below is one TCR beta chain in context. Its antigen is undetermined. The record originates from a study of CD8+ T cells in alopecia areata. Turning to the study itself: Each of the treated patients was given oral tofacitinib, 5 to 10 mg twice daily, for moderate-to-severe alopecia areata. Study-wide findings and caveats: Against the mouse data, patients shared TCRs less clearly, possibly for HLA reasons.

The treatment: oral pan-JAK inhibitor, 5-10 mg twice daily. T lymphocytes (CD4+ and CD8+) were sorted from PBMCs. Germline CDR1 is GTSNPN and CDR2 is SVGIG (reference sequence). The CDR3 is 13 amino acids. Trimming shortened V by 2 bases and J by 4 bases, and 6 bases separated the two germline ends. Extraction and reverse transcription of RNA yielded cDNA as the sequencing template. Produced via immunoSEQ multiplex PCR; TCRdb's table is partial and in-frame only. The table shows a few hundred thousand clones, with more than 30% occurring only once. The sample consisted of CD4+ T cells sorted from blood, taken between weeks 30 and 35, from a patient treated with tofacitinib. The chain carries TRBV30 and TRBJ2-6, with no clear D. This clonotype was sampled from a human donor with alopecia areata. CDR3 residues: CAWSTVGANVLTF. The CDR3 region has the DNA TGTGCCTGGAGTACGGTGGGGGCCAACGTCCTGACTTTC. Variable domain in full (rest from reference TRBV30 and TRBJ2-6): SQTIHQWPATLVQPVGSPLSLECTVEGTSNPNLYWYRQAAGRGLQLLFYSVGIGQISSEVPQNLSASRPQDRQFILSSKKLLLSDSGFYLCAWSTVGANVLTFGAGSRLTVL.